One sample yielded the 11 T cell receptor beta chains listed below, sequenced in a study of blood T cell repertoires in COVID-19. Here immunoSEQ multiplex PCR was the method, and the copy in TCRdb shows in-frame clones only, minus some. Among 250,000 or so clones listed, roughly 88% were seen once. The sequencing sample was made of peripheral blood. The source is an elderly man with acute or convalescent COVID-19.

This chain joins TRBV5-4 and TRBJ1-2; D might be TRBD1 (6 bases). The CDR3 is 13 residues long. The V end was cut by 5 bases, the J end by 8 bases, with 16 bases between. The germline V gene encodes CDR1 SGHNT and CDR2 YYREEE (reference sequence). The CDR3 sequence: CASRPYREGGYTF. CDR3 bases: TGTGCCAGCAGACCATACAGGGAGGGAGGCTACACCTTC.

The chain employs TRBV9 and TRBJ2-3; 8 nucleotides agree with TRBD2. The V gene's germline CDR1 is SGDLS and CDR2 YYNGEE. This CDR3 has 15 amino acids. Trimming cost V 1 base and J 8 bases; bases outside gene matches: 9. The CDR3, as DNA: TGTGCCAGCAGCGTATGGGAGTGGGCGGGAGGTACGCAGTATTTT. It codes for CASSVWEWAGGTQYF.

This clone was recorded once. The V call is TRBV29-1, the J call TRBJ2-1; maybe TRBD2 (5 bases). The CDR3 totals 14 residues. V shed 5 bases and J shed 3 bases, with 14 bases lying between them. Germline CDR1 reads SQVTM; CDR2 reads ANQGSEA. CDR3 protein: CSVNPRGLYNEQFF. CDR3 nucleotide sequence: TGCAGCGTTAACCCCCGCGGACTCTACAATGAGCAGTTCTTC.

The rearrangement links TRBV7-9 to TRBJ1-1; TRBD1 matches at 8 bases. Germline V gene data show CDR1 as SEHNR and CDR2 as FQNEAQ (reference sequence). The CDR3 sequence is 15 residues long. The trim removed 5 bases at V and 3 bases at J, leaving 8 bases unmatched. The CDR3 reads CASSRTGTRDTEAFF. CDR3 nucleotides: TGTGCCAGCAGCCGGACAGGGACAAGGGACACTGAAGCTTTCTTT.

The V call is TRBV5-1, the J call TRBJ2-3; tentatively, D is TRBD2 (5 bases). V lost 4 bases and J lost 5, with 8 bases in between. CDR3 length: 12 residues. Germline-derived CDR1 and CDR2 are SGHRS and YFSETQ. CDR3 nucleotides: TGCGCCAGCAGCGTCGAGGGAGATACGCAGTATTTT. As protein: CASSVEGDTQYF. Together with reference TRBV5-1 and TRBJ2-3, the CDR3 gives the full variable domain: KAGVTQTPRYLIKTRGQQVTLSCSPISGHRSVSWYQQTPGQGLQFLFEYFSETQRNKGNFPGRFSGRQFSNSRSEMNVSTLELGDSALYLCASSVEGDTQYFGPGTRLTVL.

With regard to this clone: Other DNA sequences from this sample encode an identical CDR3 as well. The chain carries TRBV29-1 and TRBJ2-5; the D gene is possibly TRBD1 (6 bases). There are 13 residues in the CDR3. Germline V gene sequence: CDR1 SQVTM, CDR2 ANQGSEA. Trimming removed 3 bases at V and 2 bases at J, with 10 bases between. The CDR3 region is CSVDPGQQETQYF. CDR3 DNA: TGCAGCGTTGACCCCGGACAGCAAGAGACCCAGTACTTC.

Points on this clone: This sample includes further DNA sequences coding for the same CDR3. The chain uses TRBV19 and TRBJ1-6; D possibly corresponds to TRBD1 (5 bases). Between the trimmed V and J ends, which lost 2 bases and 8 bases, there was a span of 13 bases. This CDR3 comprises 15 residues. In germline, CDR1 is LNHDA, CDR2 SQIVND (reference sequence). The CDR3 loop is CASSIMGTGDSPLHF. For the CDR3, the DNA is TGTGCCAGTAGTATAATGGGAACGGGGGATTCACCCCTCCACTTT.

This clone appeared once. The CDR3 DNA reads TGTGCCAGCAGCTTAAGCGGGGGCGGCACTGAAGCTTTCTTT. Encoded protein: CASSLSGGGTEAFF. The V call is TRBV7-3, the J call TRBJ1-1, with a possible D match to TRBD1 (6 bases). V shed 1 base and J shed 4 bases, with 10 bases lying between them. The CDR3 runs to 14 residues. The germline CDR1 and CDR2 sequences are SGHTA and FQGTGA. The full variable domain, its missing parts supplied by reference TRBV7-3 and TRBJ1-1, is GAGVSQTPSNKVTEKGKYVELRCDPISGHTALYWYRQSLGQGPEFLIYFQGTGAADDSGLPNDRFFAVRPEGSVSTLKIQRTERGDSAVYLCASSLSGGGTEAFFGQGTRLTVV.

The rearrangement joins TRBV10-1 to TRBJ2-3, with 8 nucleotides matching TRBD2. The germline CDR1 and CDR2 sequences are WNHNN and SYGVQD (reference sequence). The CDR3 runs to 17 residues. The V segment lost 0 bases and the J segment 1 base; nucleotides outside the gene matches: 6. The CDR3 DNA reads TGCGCCAGCAGTGAGTCAGTCCCGGGGGGGCGCACAGATACGCAGTATTTT. Amino acids: CASSESVPGGRTDTQYF.

V is TRBV7-8 and J is TRBJ2-7; D is unresolved. The CDR3 covers 12 residues. CDR1 is SGHVS, CDR2 FQNEAQ, per germline. The V end lost 5 bases, the J end lost 0 bases, and 5 bases lay between the germline ends. The CDR3 bases are TGTGCCAGCAGCCTCTCCTCCTACGAGCAGTACTTC. Translated, it gives CASSLSSYEQYF.

Worth noting for this clone: This sample also contains other DNA sequences that code for the same CDR3. The genes are TRBV29-1 and TRBJ2-2; D is ambiguous. The V end lost 5 bases, the J end lost 3 bases, and 4 bases lay between the germline ends. Germline CDR1 SQVTM, CDR2 ANQGSEA. The length of the CDR3 is 11 residues. The CDR3 nucleotides read TGCAGCGTTCGGGACACCGGGGAGCTGTTTTTT. This translates into CSVRDTGELFF.